The sample holds a few counts of the clone carrying this T cell receptor beta chain. Its specificity is not known. CD4+CD25+CD127- Tregs, CD4+CD25- non-Tregs, CD4 and CD8 cells were sorted. The record originates from a study of Tregs in tolerant kidney transplant recipients. General study results and limits: No direct test of biological reproducibility was done here. Expanding Tregs on activated donor B cells appeared to best identify donor-specific TCRbeta clones. The small number of patients limits these findings pending further validation.

CDR1 SEHNR and CDR2 FQNEAQ come from the germline V gene (reference sequence). The length of the CDR3 is 15 residues. Trimming took off 4 bases at V and 13 bases at J, with 25 bases between the two ends. Data came from immunoSEQ multiplex PCR; TCRdb stores just in-frame clones and leaves some out. The sample consists of 92,000 or so clones, 85% to 95% of them appearing once. This receptor was identified in a human donor in good health. This chain links TRBV7-9 with TRBJ1-2, with D perhaps TRBD1 (5 bases). Sample: CD8+ T cells from blood. The CDR3 nucleotides read TGTGCCAGCAGCTCCCCCCTGGCCCCGACACGTACAGGCACCTTC. It encodes CASSSPLAPTRTGTF.